Below are 24 T cell receptor beta chains sequenced from a single sample in a study of regulatory T cells in long-lasting Graves disease. Sequencing libraries for TCR beta were prepared with iRepertoire HTBI primers and Arm-PCR of CDR3 regions. TCRdb ran MiXCR on the multiplex PCR reads and lists one entry per CDR3 protein. The data show 350,000 to 450,000 distinct CDR3 sequences, with 15% to 20% seen just once and approximately 30% held by the top ten. Time point in this sample: newly diagnosed GD, antithyroid drugs for less than 3 months. After RNA was extracted from PBMCs, the TCR library was made from it. Another study also made use of these data, one on T cells in Graves' hyperthyroidism and ophthalmopathy.

The source material was peripheral blood mononuclear cells (PBMCs), sampled at new diagnosis, from a patient treated with antithyroid drugs. The receptors here all came from a man in his forties with Graves disease.

This clonotype was detected ten times or more. The chain recombines TRBV7-2 with TRBJ2-2; 13 positions agree with TRBD2. The CDR3 has 16 amino acids. In germline, CDR1 is SGHTA, CDR2 FQGNSA. V dropped 3 bases and J dropped 7; count of bases not matched to a gene: 5. DNA for the CDR3: TGTGCCAGCAGCTTGAGACTAGCGGGGGGAGGCGGGGAGCTGTTTTTT. Its protein product is CASSLRLAGGGGELFF.

At least ten counts were recorded for this clonotype. V usage is TRBV7-7 and J usage is TRBJ2-1; 8 nucleotides line up with TRBD1. Germline loops: CDR1 SSHAT, CDR2 FNYEAQ (reference sequence). V lost 4 bases to trimming and J lost 7 bases; unmatched junction nucleotides: 6. CDR3 size: 14 residues. In DNA, the CDR3 is TGTGCCAGCAGCTCCCGACAGGGGTCAAATGAGCAGTTCTTC. This gives the protein CASSSRQGSNEQFF. Looking up the rest from reference TRBV7-7 and TRBJ2-1 gives the full variable domain: GAGVSQSPRYKVTKRGQDVTLRCDPISSHATLYWYQQALGQGPEFLTYFNYEAQPDKSGLPSDRFSAERPEGSISTLTIQRTEQRDSAMYRCASSSRQGSNEQFFGPGTRLTVL.

Regarding this clonotype: This probably arose from a read error, given a far larger clone one base away. The V gene is TRBV7-9, the J gene TRBJ2-3; D perhaps matches TRBD1 (6 bases). Germline lookup yields CDR1 SEHNR and CDR2 FQNEAQ (reference sequence). The CDR3 totals 15 residues. CDR3 in amino acids: CAGSLKGVLTDTQYF. Written as DNA, the CDR3 is TGTGCCGGCAGCTTAAAGGGGGTGCTCACAGATACGCAGTATTTT. The full variable domain, rest sourced from reference TRBV7-9 and TRBJ2-3, is DTGVSQNPRHKITKRGQNVTFRCDPISEHNRLYWYRQTLGQGPEFLTYFQNEAQLEKSRLLSDRFSAERPKGSFSTLEIQRTEQGDSAMYLCAGSLKGVLTDTQYFGPGTRLTVL.

This clonotype was found a few times. The rearrangement joins TRBV20-1 to TRBJ2-2; 9 bases match TRBD1. J was trimmed by 5 bases and V by 1 base; bases with no gene match: 2. Per the germline V gene, CDR1 is DFQATT and CDR2 is SNEGSKA (reference sequence). The CDR3 is 14 amino acids. The CDR3, as DNA: TGCAGTGCTAGAGGACAGGGGGGGACCGGGGAGCTGTTTTTT. Protein sequence: CSARGQGGTGELFF.

This clonotype was observed a few times. CDR3 nucleotides: TGTGCCAGCTCACCACGACAAATGAACACCGGGGAGCTGTTTTTT. This encodes CASSPRQMNTGELFF. The chain carries TRBV18 and TRBJ2-2; D uncertain. The germline V gene has CDR1 KGHSH and CDR2 LQKENI. V was trimmed by 1 base and J by 1 base, leaving 7 bases between them. The CDR3 runs to 15 residues.

This clonotype was picked up many times. This chain links TRBV20-1 with TRBJ2-1; 9 bases align to TRBD2. Trimming removed 0 bases from V and 2 bases from J; junction bases left unmatched: 8. This CDR3 spans 17 amino acids. CDR1 DFQATT and CDR2 SNEGSKA come from the germline V gene (reference sequence). CDR3 DNA sequence: TGCAGTGCTAGAGATGCGGCGCGGGGGGGCCCCTACAATGAGCAGTTCTTC. Translating gives CSARDAARGGPYNEQFF.

The table lists this clonotype with a few counts. At one boundary the junction diverges from the germline segment, which might be a read error. V usage is TRBV2 and J usage is TRBJ1-2, with TRBD1 as a possible D gene (5 bases). CDR1 SNHLY and CDR2 FYNNEI come from the germline V gene. The CDR3 is 14 amino acids. Here the CDR3 DNA reads TGTGCCAACAGTAGGGACGGGGCCACCTTTGGCTACACCTTC. Its protein product is CANSRDGATFGYTF. The variable domain in full, completed from reference TRBV2 and TRBJ1-2, reads EPEVTQTPSHQVTQMGQEVILRCVPISNHLYFYWYRQILGQKVEFLVSFYNNEISEKSEIFDDQFSVERPDGSNFTLKIRSTKLEDSAMYFCANSRDGATFGYTFGSGTRLTVV.

There are many counts of this clonotype. The rearrangement joins TRBV7-9 to TRBJ2-5; D possibly matches TRBD1 or TRBD2 (6 bases each). Between the trimmed V and J ends, which lost 8 bases and 4 bases, there was a span of 17 bases. Germline V CDR1 and CDR2: SEHNR, FQNEAQ (reference sequence). The CDR3 totals 14 residues. The CDR3 DNA is TGTGCCAGCGGGCGGACGGAGGGGGGAGAGACCCAGTACTTC. It encodes CASGRTEGGETQYF.

This clonotype has ten or more counts. The rearrangement links TRBV19 to TRBJ1-1; 11 bases fit TRBD1. The junction had 5 bases not matched to a gene; V was cut back by 6 bases and J by 5 bases. Germline CDR1 LNHDA, CDR2 SQIVND (reference sequence). The CDR3 contains 14 residues. The CDR3 nucleotides read TGTGCCAGTAGGGGGACAGGGGGTTCGACTGAAGCTTTCTTT. Encoded protein: CASRGTGGSTEAFF.

This clonotype was observed a few times. The rearrangement links TRBV28 to TRBJ1-6; no clear D gene. The CDR3 runs 15 residues. Germline CDR1 reads MDHEN; CDR2 reads SYDVKM. The V and J ends lost 6 bases and 3 bases respectively, with 12 bases between them. CDR3 protein: CASSGPGFYNSPLHF. The CDR3 DNA reads as TGTGCCAGCAGCGGCCCGGGGTTCTATAATTCACCCCTCCACTTT.

The table lists this clonotype with many counts. The chain joins TRBV20-1 to TRBJ2-5, with D unclear. The CDR3 extends over 15 amino acids. V lost 1 base and J 2 bases, leaving 14 bases between the germline ends. The germline CDR1 and CDR2 sequences are DFQATT and SNEGSKA (reference sequence). The CDR3 DNA reads as TGCAGTGCTAGAGGACCTGTTCGGCGGCAAGAGACCCAGTACTTC. Its translation: CSARGPVRRQETQYF.

Ten or more counts support this clonotype. The chain joins TRBV9 to TRBJ2-1, with D possibly being TRBD2 (5 bases). V shed 3 bases and J shed 3 bases, with 13 bases lying between them. The CDR3 is 15 amino acids. Germline V lookup: CDR1 SGDLS, CDR2 YYNGEE. CDR3 nucleotide sequence: TGTGCCAGCAGCGAGGTGGGAGATCTCTACAATGAGCAGTTCTTC. Translated: CASSEVGDLYNEQFF.

This clonotype was seen at least ten times. This CDR3 reads CASSLDVHEQYF. The CDR3, as DNA: TGTGCCAGCAGCTTAGATGTACACGAGCAGTACTTC. The chain couples TRBV7-9 to TRBJ2-7, with no clear D. Trimming removed 1 base at V and 5 bases at J, with 6 bases between. The CDR3 loop spans 12 amino acids. CDR1 is SEHNR, CDR2 FQNEAQ, per germline (reference sequence).

This clonotype was detected ten times or more. The rearrangement links TRBV27 to TRBJ2-5; D is ambiguous. Germline V gives CDR1 MNHEY, CDR2 SMNVEV (reference sequence). The V and J ends lost 3 bases and 1 base respectively, with 12 bases between them. This CDR3 region has 15 residues. This CDR3 is CASSFVPGGQETQYF. CDR3 DNA sequence: TGTGCCAGCAGTTTCGTCCCGGGTGGCCAAGAGACCCAGTACTTC.

The rearrangement links TRBV5-1 to TRBJ1-4, with D tentatively TRBD1 (5 bases). Trimming shortened V by 2 bases and J by 7 bases, and 15 bases separated the two germline ends. The CDR3 spans 15 residues. Germline CDR1 SGHRS, CDR2 YFSETQ. The CDR3 reads CASSFSGGFSEKLFF. The CDR3 nucleotides read TGCGCCAGCAGCTTCTCCGGGGGGTTTAGTGAAAAACTGTTTTTT. Complete variable domain (other parts from reference TRBV5-1 and TRBJ1-4): KAGVTQTPRYLIKTRGQQVTLSCSPISGHRSVSWYQQTPGQGLQFLFEYFSETQRNKGNFPGRFSGRQFSNSRSEMNVSTLELGDSALYLCASSFSGGFSEKLFFGSGTQLSVL.

In this sample, this clonotype turned up many times. The chain recombines TRBV2 with TRBJ1-1; no definite D call. There are 15 residues in the CDR3. V lost 4 bases and J 4 bases, leaving 16 bases between the germline ends. Germline-derived CDR1 and CDR2 are SNHLY and FYNNEI. The CDR3 region is CASSGGSDGFTEAFF. The CDR3, as DNA: TGTGCCAGCAGTGGAGGATCTGATGGCTTCACTGAAGCTTTCTTT.

This clonotype appeared a few times. DNA of the CDR3: TGTGCCAGCAGCCCTCGGCCCAGGGTTATCAATGAGCAGTTCTTC. Its translation: CASSPRPRVINEQFF. This chain connects TRBV6-1 to TRBJ2-1; D is perhaps TRBD1 (5 bases). V lost 6 bases and J lost 6, with 18 bases in between. The CDR3 consists of 15 residues. The germline gives CDR1 MNHNS, CDR2 SASEGT.

At least ten counts were recorded for this clonotype. The chain has TRBV3-1 and TRBJ2-5; D is perhaps TRBD2 (6 bases). CDR3 length equals 17 residues. Germline V gives CDR1 LGHDT, CDR2 YNNKEL (reference sequence). The V and J ends lost 5 bases and 9 bases respectively, with 28 bases between them. As DNA, the CDR3 is TGTGCCAGCAGCAATGTACTACCGACTAGTCAAGCTGGGCCCCAGTACTTC. It specifies CASSNVLPTSQAGPQYF.

This clonotype was counted ten times or more. The rearrangement uses TRBV5-1 and TRBJ2-1; TRBD2 agrees at 11 bases. Trimming took 0 bases from V and 10 from J; bases not matched to a gene: 9. Germline V gives CDR1 SGHRS, CDR2 YFSETQ. This CDR3 has 16 amino acids. CDR3 DNA: TGCGCCAGCAGCTTGGAGAGCTTAGCGGGGGGGCAGGAGCAGTTCTTC. It specifies CASSLESLAGGQEQFF.

This clonotype was counted ten times or more. The chain carries TRBV5-1 and TRBJ1-1, with D perhaps TRBD1 (5 bases). V shed 4 bases and J shed 1 base, with 14 bases lying between them. There are 15 residues in the CDR3. Germline values: CDR1 SGHRS, CDR2 YFSETQ. The CDR3 DNA reads TGCGCCAGCAGCCTCCGGGGCGGACGGAACACTGAAGCTTTCTTT. Translation: CASSLRGGRNTEAFF.

This clonotype was recorded at least ten times. The chain links TRBV6-2 or TRBV6-3 to TRBJ2-2; D gene uncertain. Per the germline V gene, CDR1 is MNHEY and CDR2 is SVGEGT. The ends were cut back, 6 bases at V and 1 base at J, with 12 bases in the middle. CDR3 length: 15 residues. CDR3 sequence (DNA): TGTGCCAGCAGCTTCCCCGGCGGGAACACCGGGGAGCTGTTTTTT. Amino acid sequence: CASSFPGGNTGELFF.

This clonotype was seen repeatedly, ten times or more. The chain joins TRBV27 to TRBJ2-7, with D maybe TRBD2 (7 bases). The CDR3 totals 15 residues. Germline CDR1 is MNHEY and CDR2 is SMNVEV (reference sequence). V lost 2 bases, J lost 1 base, and 12 bases lay in between. CDR3 coding DNA: TGTGCCAGCAGTTTACGGCGGGGGCTTTCCTACGAGCAGTACTTC. The encoded protein is CASSLRRGLSYEQYF.

In its sample, this clonotype was seen many times. V gene TRBV20-1 combines with J gene TRBJ1-6, with D hard to call. CDR3 length equals 14 residues. Germline CDR1 and CDR2: DFQATT and SNEGSKA (reference sequence). V lost 4 bases to trimming and J lost 8 bases, with 15 bases between them. The CDR3 protein is CSAKAVSPDSPLHF. CDR3 in DNA: TGCAGTGCTAAGGCGGTCTCCCCGGATTCACCCCTCCACTTT.

Many counts were recorded for this clonotype. The rearrangement uses TRBV6-1 and TRBJ2-5; possible D gene TRBD2, 5 bases. Germline V CDR1 and CDR2: MNHNS, SASEGT. This CDR3 region has 17 residues. Between the trimmed V and J ends, which lost 8 bases and 2 bases, there was a span of 24 bases. Written as DNA, the CDR3 is TGTGCCAGCCCACCGCGGTGGGAGTACGTCCAACAAGAGACCCAGTACTTC. As protein: CASPPRWEYVQQETQYF.